This T cell receptor beta chain was captured in a study of shared clonotypes between healthy human individuals. As concerns this clone: Its antigen is unidentified.

Sequenced by immunoSEQ multiplex PCR; TCRdb stores in-frame clones only, minus some. The table records approximately 440,000 clones, over 60% of them present only once. Study results and caveats: In this cohort, only blood was sampled, and tissue repertoires likely differ.

Sequenced material: PBMCs. The origin of this receptor is a woman aged 40 to 49 in good health. Some clones in this sample may be carry-over from other donors' samples.

The CDR3 coding sequence is TGCGCCAGCAGCCAAGGCCCTCACGTTGGTGAGCAGTACTTC. This codes for CASSQGPHVGEQYF. The rearrangement links TRBV5-1 to TRBJ2-7; unclear D gene. Per the germline V gene, CDR1 is SGHRS and CDR2 is YFSETQ. With 4 bases removed from V and 7 bases from J, the gap between germline ends came to 18 bases. The CDR3 length is 14 residues.